The 20 T cell receptor beta chains below come from one sample, sequenced in a study of blood T cell repertoires in COVID-19. TCRdb's copy holds only in-frame clones and misses some; the assay was immunoSEQ multiplex PCR. The sample has approximately 240,000 clones; approximately 80% are singletons. What was sequenced was peripheral blood. Receptor source: a woman of 80 years or more with active or convalescent COVID-19.

This sequence joins TRBV7-9 and TRBJ2-5; no clear D gene. Between the trimmed V and J ends, which lost 1 base and 5 bases, there was a span of 17 bases. CDR1 and CDR2 (germline): SEHNR, FQNEAQ (reference sequence). The CDR3 spans 16 residues. CDR3 bases: TGTGCCAGCAGCTTAGGGGCTCTAATTATCGAGGAGACCCAGTACTTC. Translating it yields CASSLGALIIEETQYF.

The genes are TRBV25-1 and TRBJ2-1, with 10 bases identical to TRBD1. The CDR3 consists of 17 residues. Looked up from germline, CDR1 is MGHDK and CDR2 is SYGVNS. Trimming at V came to 1 base and at J to 8 bases, leaving 11 bases not matched to a gene. The CDR3 DNA follows: TGTGCCAGCAGTGAATTGGGGGGACAGGGGAGTCGAGATGAGCAGTTCTTC. Translated: CASSELGGQGSRDEQFF.

A remark on this clone: The junction does not match germline at one end; this may be a read error. The chain links TRBV5-4 to TRBJ2-1, with a tentative D call TRBD2 (5 bases). The CDR3 has 16 residues. Germline CDR1 is SGHNT and CDR2 is YYREEE (reference sequence). CDR3 sequence reads: CASRLDFALSYNEQFF. CDR3 nucleotides: TGTGCCAGCAGATTGGACTTTGCTCTCTCCTACAATGAGCAGTTCTTC.

The chain links TRBV11-2 to TRBJ2-7; D perhaps matches TRBD2 (6 bases). Germline CDR1 SGHAT, CDR2 FQNNGV. Trimming shortened V by 6 bases and J by 3 bases, and 18 bases separated the two germline ends. This CDR3 has 15 residues. Here the CDR3 DNA reads TGTGCCAGCAGTCCACAACGGGACTCCTACTACGAGCAGTACTTC. Encoded protein: CASSPQRDSYYEQYF.

The V gene is TRBV4-2, the J gene TRBJ2-1; TRBD2 agrees at 7 bases. Germline V lookup: CDR1 LGHNA, CDR2 YNFKEQ. The CDR3 is 19 residues long. V dropped 0 bases and J dropped 6; count of bases not matched to a gene: 17. CDR3: CASSQEGRTWAGVVNEQFF. CDR3 nucleotide sequence: TGTGCCAGCAGCCAAGAGGGGAGGACTTGGGCGGGGGTTGTCAATGAGCAGTTCTTC.

The CDR3 region is CASSEVAGVYGYTF. The CDR3 region has the DNA TGTGCCAGCAGTGAAGTCGCAGGGGTCTATGGCTACACCTTC. The chain has TRBV6-1 and TRBJ1-2; a possible D gene is TRBD1 (6 bases). CDR1 and CDR2 from the germline V gene are MNHNS and SASEGT. The CDR3 totals 14 residues. The ends were cut back, 1 base at V and 4 bases at J, with 10 bases in the middle.

This chain joins TRBV7-2 and TRBJ2-7; D ambiguous. V was cut by 1 base and J by 7 bases, with 14 bases left in between. CDR1 and CDR2 from the germline V gene are SGHTA and FQGNSA. CDR3 size: 14 residues. The CDR3 bases are TGTGCCAGCAGCTTAGGGAGCTGGTTAGAGGAGCAGTACTTC. Translated, it gives CASSLGSWLEEQYF.

This clone was detected only once. The CDR3 here is CASSDSDRQLSGNTIYF. Here the CDR3 DNA reads TGTGCCAGCAGTGATAGTGACAGGCAGCTTTCTGGAAACACCATATATTTT. This chain connects TRBV6-9 to TRBJ1-3; D might be TRBD1 (6 bases). Trimming took 5 bases from V and 1 from J, leaving 18 bases between them. The CDR3 totals 17 residues. The germline V gene has CDR1 MNHGY and CDR2 SVAAGI.

This chain uses TRBV4-2 with TRBJ2-5; 8 nucleotides match TRBD2. Trimming removed 4 bases from V and 3 bases from J; junction bases left unmatched: 10. This CDR3 is built from 16 residues. The germline CDR1 and CDR2 sequences are LGHNA and YNFKEQ. CDR3 amino acids: CASSLRGGPLEETQYF. CDR3 nucleotide sequence: TGTGCCAGCAGCCTGCGCGGGGGGCCACTGGAAGAGACCCAGTACTTC.

The chain couples TRBV5-4 to TRBJ2-7; unclear D gene. The V gene's germline CDR1 is SGHNT and CDR2 YYREEE (reference sequence). The CDR3 contains 15 residues. Trimming stripped 0 bases from V and 0 bases from J, with 10 bases between. The CDR3 sequence: CASSLGSGGSYEQYF. The CDR3 DNA is TGTGCCAGCAGCTTGGGGTCAGGTGGCTCCTACGAGCAGTACTTC. The entire variable domain, with the rest obtained from reference TRBV5-4 and TRBJ2-7, is as follows: ETGVTQSPTHLIKTRGQQVTLRCSSQSGHNTVSWYQQALGQGPQFIFQYYREEENGRGNFPPRFSGLQFPNYSSELNVNALELDDSALYLCASSLGSGGSYEQYFGPGTRLTVT.

V usage is TRBV7-2 and J usage is TRBJ2-5; maybe TRBD2 (5 bases). Between the trimmed V and J ends, which lost 6 bases and 2 bases, there was a span of 19 bases. CDR3 size: 16 residues. CDR1 SGHTA and CDR2 FQGNSA come from the germline V gene. CDR3 DNA sequence: TGTGCCAGCAGTAACCGCCTCGGGATCCAACAAGAGACCCAGTACTTC. Amino acid sequence: CASSNRLGIQQETQYF.

The chain recombines TRBV19 with TRBJ1-5, with D unclear. Germline assignment: CDR1 LNHDA and CDR2 SQIVND (reference sequence). Trimming removed 0 bases at V and 4 bases at J, with 10 bases between. The CDR3 consists of 15 residues. CDR3 DNA sequence: TGTGCCAGTAGTATAGATGGGCAGGTTAATCAGCCCCAGCATTTT. Its protein is CASSIDGQVNQPQHF.

This sequence joins TRBV9 and TRBJ1-2; D remains unclear. Per the germline V gene, CDR1 is SGDLS and CDR2 is YYNGEE. Deletions cut 4 bases from V and 4 bases from J, with 8 bases between. CDR3 length: 12 residues. The CDR3 reads CASSLRSYGYTF. The CDR3 DNA sequence: TGTGCCAGCAGCCTCCGGTCCTATGGCTACACCTTC.

This chain uses TRBV28 with TRBJ2-3; 12 nucleotides agree with TRBD2. CDR3 size: 15 residues. Germline V gives CDR1 MDHEN, CDR2 SYDVKM. V shed 5 bases and J 5 bases; nucleotides not matched to a gene: 5. DNA of the CDR3: TGTGCCAGCAGTCCGGCTAGCGGGGGGGAAGATACGCAGTATTTT. The encoded protein is CASSPASGGEDTQYF.

This chain connects TRBV5-6 to TRBJ2-5; possibly TRBD2 for D (6 bases). Germline lookup yields CDR1 SGHDT and CDR2 YYEEEE. The CDR3 extends over 14 amino acids. The ends were cut back, 0 bases at V and 5 bases at J, with 11 bases in the middle. The CDR3 DNA follows: TGTGCCAGCAGCTTGGGACTAGATGCTGAGACCCAGTACTTC. As protein: CASSLGLDAETQYF.

The sample holds a few counts of this clone. This chain joins TRBV9 and TRBJ1-2; 10 bases are shared with TRBD1. Losses at the gene ends were 3 bases for V and 4 bases for J; bases not matched to a gene: 9. The CDR3 has 16 amino acids. CDR1 is SGDLS and CDR2 is YYNGEE in the germline V gene. CDR3 DNA: TGTGCCAGCAGCGAGACCGGGACAGGGGTGGTCTATGGCTACACCTTC. Translated, it gives CASSETGTGVVYGYTF.

The rearrangement joins TRBV6-2 or TRBV6-3 to TRBJ2-7, with 10 bases that match TRBD1. Per the germline V gene, CDR1 is MNHEY and CDR2 is SVGEGT. This CDR3 comprises 16 residues. V trimming: 5 bases; J trimming: 3 bases; junction bases outside the gene matches: 10. The CDR3 loop is CASSQLIGTGDYEQYF. For the CDR3, the DNA is TGTGCCAGCAGTCAGCTGATCGGGACAGGGGACTACGAGCAGTACTTC.

V usage is TRBV7-9 and J usage is TRBJ1-2; 7 bases align to TRBD1. Looked up from germline, CDR1 is SEHNR and CDR2 is FQNEAQ (reference sequence). V trimming: 2 bases; J trimming: 4 bases; junction bases outside the gene matches: 4. The CDR3 totals 14 residues. The CDR3 nucleotides are TGTGCCAGCAGCTTACGGGACAGTATCTATGGCTACACCTTC. As protein: CASSLRDSIYGYTF.

This chain connects TRBV24-1 to TRBJ1-2, with a possible D match to TRBD1 (5 bases). The V and J ends lost 2 bases and 4 bases respectively, with 13 bases between them. This CDR3 has 15 amino acids. Germline V gene data show CDR1 as KGHDR and CDR2 as SFDVKD. CDR3 nucleotide sequence: TGTGCCACCAGTGATTCCCGACAGTTATTCTATGGCTACACCTTC. Encoded protein: CATSDSRQLFYGYTF.

This rearrangement joins TRBV19 to TRBJ2-4, with 11 nucleotides matching TRBD2. Germline values: CDR1 LNHDA, CDR2 SQIVND (reference sequence). Trimming at V came to 5 bases and at J to 7 bases, leaving 10 bases not matched to a gene. The CDR3 sequence is 16 residues long. CDR3 in amino acids: CASSAASGRRRNIQYF. The CDR3 DNA sequence: TGTGCCAGTAGTGCCGCTAGCGGGAGGAGGAGGAACATTCAGTACTTC.